This T cell receptor beta chain is drawn from a study of radiation and T cells in renal cell carcinoma. Across the whole study: Nephrectomy followed 15 Gy stereotactic body radiation by 4 weeks.

The time point is: blood 2 weeks post-SBRT. Noted treatment: 15 Gy SBRT to primary tumor, nephrectomy 4 weeks later. Blood was sampled at baseline, 2 weeks and 4 weeks after SBRT. Clear cell pathology was present in this patient's renal cell carcinoma. The CDR3 extends over 14 amino acids. V shed 4 bases and J 8 bases; nucleotides not matched to a gene: 10. The germline V gene encodes CDR1 SGHAT and CDR2 FQNNGV. Produced via immunoSEQ multiplex PCR; TCRdb's table is partial and in-frame only. The sample carries more than 100,000 clones, 88% recorded once. The gene calls are TRBV11-2 and TRBJ1-2, with TRBD1 identical over 7 bases. Specimen: blood, collected from a patient whose treatment included radiotherapy and nephrectomy. The TCR was taken from a woman in her 70s with renal cell carcinoma. The CDR3 protein is CASSSKKTGLGYTF. The CDR3 coding sequence is TGTGCCAGCAGCTCCAAAAAGACAGGGCTCGGCTACACCTTC.